A single sample is the source of the 28 T cell receptor beta chains below, sequenced in a study of blood T cell repertoires in COVID-19. The repertoire was sequenced with immunoSEQ multiplex PCR; TCRdb's copy has only in-frame clones and lacks some. The sample consists of hundreds of thousands of clones, 91% of them appearing once. The specimen was peripheral blood. The receptors come from a woman between 18 and 29 years old who had recovered from COVID-19.

Remarks on this clone: This specimen includes other DNA sequences encoding the same CDR3. The chain employs TRBV12-3 or TRBV12-4 and TRBJ1-2; possible D gene TRBD1, 5 bases. Trimming removed 5 bases at V and 5 bases at J, with 6 bases between. The CDR3 consists of 11 residues. CDR3 nucleotide sequence: TGTGCCAGCAGTGCAGGGTATGGCTACACCTTC. This encodes CASSAGYGYTF.

The chain combines TRBV5-1 with TRBJ2-1, with 7 positions matching TRBD2. CDR1 and CDR2 from the germline V gene are SGHRS and YFSETQ. V shed 0 bases, J shed 2 bases, and the junction held 8 bases outside the gene matches. There are 17 residues in the CDR3. Written as DNA, the CDR3 is TGCGCCAGCAGCTTGGCCCCTAGCGGCTCCACCTACAATGAGCAGTTCTTC. The encoded protein is CASSLAPSGSTYNEQFF.

V and J are TRBV5-1 and TRBJ2-1; TRBD2 matches 10 bases. CDR1 SGHRS and CDR2 YFSETQ come from the germline V gene. V was pared by 2 bases and J by 0 bases, with 11 bases of the junction left unmatched. CDR3 length: 19 amino acids. Here the CDR3 DNA reads TGCGCCAGCAGCTTTAAGGGGATTAGCGGGAGGAGCTCCTACAATGAGCAGTTCTTC. Translating gives CASSFKGISGRSSYNEQFF. Full variable domain (outside the CDR3, taken from reference TRBV5-1 and TRBJ2-1): KAGVTQTPRYLIKTRGQQVTLSCSPISGHRSVSWYQQTPGQGLQFLFEYFSETQRNKGNFPGRFSGRQFSNSRSEMNVSTLELGDSALYLCASSFKGISGRSSYNEQFFGPGTRLTVL.

This clone was recorded a few times. The chain uses TRBV27 and TRBJ1-5; no clear D gene. The CDR3 is 12 residues long. CDR1 is MNHEY, CDR2 SMNVEV, per germline (reference sequence). Trimming took off 0 bases at V and 9 bases at J, with 6 bases between the two ends. CDR3 DNA: TGTGCCAGCAGTTTATCGAGGCGGCCCCAGCATTTT. Translating it yields CASSLSRRPQHF.

The chain links TRBV28 to TRBJ2-5, with 15 bases fitting TRBD2. The CDR3 extends over 19 amino acids. Germline CDR1 MDHEN, CDR2 SYDVKM. Unmatched junction bases numbered 9, after V lost 2 bases and J lost 2 bases. The CDR3 is CASSLNTGLAGGFQETQYF. The CDR3 coding sequence is TGTGCCAGCAGTTTAAACACGGGACTAGCGGGAGGATTTCAAGAGACCCAGTACTTC.

This sequence joins TRBV27 and TRBJ1-2; 11 bases align to TRBD1. The V and J ends lost 3 bases and 7 bases, in that order; junction bases with no gene match: 10. This CDR3 contains 16 residues. Germline CDR1 MNHEY, CDR2 SMNVEV (reference sequence). The CDR3, as DNA: TGTGCCAGCAGTTTGTTTGGACAGGGGGCCCATGGTGGCTACACCTTC. It translates to CASSLFGQGAHGGYTF.

The chain employs TRBV2 and TRBJ2-1; 7 bases are shared with TRBD2. Germline assignment: CDR1 SNHLY and CDR2 FYNNEI. J gave up 7 bases and V 7 bases, and 10 bases lay outside the gene matches. This CDR3 spans 14 amino acids. CDR3 nucleotides: TGTGCCAGCAACTCCCAGCGGGGAGGGAATGAGCAGTTCTTC. Its protein is CASNSQRGGNEQFF.

The chain employs TRBV24-1 and TRBJ2-3, with D hard to call. The length of the CDR3 is 16 residues. Trimming stripped 3 bases from V and 5 bases from J, with 17 bases between. Germline V gene data show CDR1 as KGHDR and CDR2 as SFDVKD. The CDR3, as DNA: TGTGCCACCAGTGATCCCGCCCCTACCCACGGAGATACGCAGTATTTT. Protein sequence: CATSDPAPTHGDTQYF.

This chain joins TRBV21-1 and TRBJ2-3; no DNA check was done on the table's D call, TRBD1. TRBV21-1 is reported as a pseudogene. The CDR3 spans 16 residues. DNA for the CDR3: TGTGCCAGCAGCAAAGCGCGACAGGGAGACACAGATACGCAGTATTTT. It specifies CASSKARQGDTDTQYF.

V usage is TRBV18 and J usage is TRBJ2-4; 9 nucleotides agree with TRBD1. V lost 3 bases and J lost 3; bases outside the gene matches: 6. CDR1 is KGHSH and CDR2 is LQKENI in the germline V gene. This CDR3 has 16 amino acids. The CDR3 loop is CASSPPGQGVKNIQYF. DNA for the CDR3: TGTGCCAGCTCACCCCCGGGACAGGGTGTCAAAAACATTCAGTACTTC. The full variable domain, rest sourced from reference TRBV18 and TRBJ2-4, is NAGVMQNPRHLVRRRGQEARLRCSPMKGHSHVYWYRQLPEEGLKFMVYLQKENIIDESGMPKERFSAEFPKEGPSILRIQQVVRGDSAAYFCASSPPGQGVKNIQYFGAGTRLSVL.

The V and J genes are TRBV9 and TRBJ2-1; possibly TRBD2 for D (6 bases). Deletions cut 3 bases from V and 0 bases from J, with 13 bases between. CDR1 is SGDLS and CDR2 is YYNGEE in the germline V gene. The CDR3 length is 16 residues. CDR3 sequence reads: CASSGGWGLSYNEQFF. CDR3 sequence (DNA): TGTGCCAGCAGCGGAGGCTGGGGACTCTCCTACAATGAGCAGTTCTTC.

The chain uses TRBV28 and TRBJ2-5, with 7 bases matching TRBD1. The ends lost 6 bases at V and 3 bases at J; junction bases unmatched: 4. The CDR3 extends over 13 amino acids. The germline CDR1 and CDR2 sequences are MDHEN and SYDVKM. In nucleotides, the CDR3 is TGTGCCAGCAGGCCGACAGGGAAAGAGACCCAGTACTTC. Amino acids: CASRPTGKETQYF.

This chain joins TRBV6-2 or TRBV6-3 and TRBJ2-7, with TRBD2 matching over 9 bases. J was trimmed by 3 bases and V by 6 bases; bases with no gene match: 12. The germline CDR1 and CDR2 sequences are MNHEY and SVGEGT. CDR3 size: 16 residues. CDR3 sequence: CASSQWGGSGGYEQYV. As DNA, the CDR3 is TGTGCCAGCAGCCAATGGGGGGGTAGCGGGGGCTACGAGCAGTACGTC.

J is TRBJ2-2 and V is TRBV9, with TRBD2 as a possible D gene (5 bases). The germline V gene has CDR1 SGDLS and CDR2 YYNGEE. Trimming pared 0 bases from V and 2 bases from J, leaving 20 bases between. The CDR3 extends over 19 amino acids. CDR3 amino acids: CASSVVGVREFINTGELFF. The CDR3 DNA follows: TGTGCCAGCAGCGTAGTTGGGGTCCGGGAATTCATAAACACCGGGGAGCTGTTTTTT.

This chain joins TRBV6-5 and TRBJ2-1; D remains ambiguous. Germline CDR1 and CDR2: MNHEY and SVGAGI. The CDR3 runs to 13 residues. The V and J ends lost 6 bases and 8 bases respectively, with 14 bases between them. For the CDR3, the DNA is TGTGCCAGCAGCCATGAAGATTGGCATGAGCAGTTCTTC. It translates to CASSHEDWHEQFF.

This CDR3 is CASSQSRHGTQYF. The CDR3 region has the DNA TGTGCCAGCAGCCAGAGCAGGCACGGTACGCAGTATTTT. This chain links TRBV5-6 with TRBJ2-3; no definite D call. V lost 4 bases to trimming and J lost 8 bases, with 14 bases between them. Germline values: CDR1 SGHDT, CDR2 YYEEEE. The CDR3 has 13 amino acids.

The chain is built from TRBV9 and TRBJ2-3, with TRBD1 as a possible D gene (6 bases). The CDR3 loop spans 13 amino acids. The germline V and J ends were trimmed by 2 bases and 5 bases, with 9 bases remaining between them. In germline, CDR1 is SGDLS, CDR2 YYNGEE. The DNA for the CDR3 is TGTGCCAGCAGCGTGGGGGCGGTAGATACGCAGTATTTT. Its translation is CASSVGAVDTQYF.

This chain connects TRBV6-2 or TRBV6-3 to TRBJ1-2; the D gene is possibly TRBD1 (5 bases). The germline V and J ends were trimmed by 2 bases and 3 bases, with 10 bases remaining between them. In germline, CDR1 is MNHEY, CDR2 SVGEGT. The CDR3 has 14 amino acids. CDR3: CASSYPDIYYGYTF. CDR3 in DNA: TGTGCCAGCAGTTACCCGGACATTTACTATGGCTACACCTTC.

V usage is TRBV29-1 and J usage is TRBJ1-1, with D possibly being TRBD1 (5 bases). CDR1 and CDR2 from the germline V gene are SQVTM and ANQGSEA. Trimming cost V 4 bases and J 0 bases, with 15 bases left between them. This CDR3 has 15 residues. In DNA form, the CDR3 reads TGCAGCGTTGTCCTTCGACAGTCCCTGAACACTGAAGCTTTCTTT. Translation: CSVVLRQSLNTEAFF.

The genes are TRBV7-9 and TRBJ1-1; TRBD1 might be the D (5 bases). V was clipped by 3 bases and J by 4 bases, with 12 bases between them. CDR1 and CDR2 from the germline V gene are SEHNR and FQNEAQ (reference sequence). The CDR3 totals 14 residues. The DNA of the CDR3 is TGTGCCAGCAGCTTGGGACTGGGCGCCACTGAAGCTTTCTTT. The encoded protein is CASSLGLGATEAFF.

V usage is TRBV19 and J usage is TRBJ1-2, with a weak D call TRBD1 (5 bases). The CDR3 length is 15 residues. The germline CDR1 and CDR2 sequences are LNHDA and SQIVND (reference sequence). Deletions cut 6 bases from V and 1 base from J, with 15 bases between. As DNA, the CDR3 is TGTGCCAGTAGCCCCGCGGGGGAAGGTAACTATGGCTACACCTTC. It encodes CASSPAGEGNYGYTF.

The CDR3 protein is CASNGGNQPQHF. The CDR3 coding sequence is TGTGCCAGCAACGGGGGCAATCAGCCCCAGCATTTT. The V and J genes are TRBV28 and TRBJ1-5, with D unresolved. Trimming removed 7 bases from V and 2 bases from J, with 6 bases in between. Per the germline V gene, CDR1 is MDHEN and CDR2 is SYDVKM. The CDR3 is 12 amino acids.

The chain couples TRBV6-5 to TRBJ2-3, with TRBD2 identical over 9 bases. CDR1 and CDR2 (germline): MNHEY, SVGAGI. The CDR3 length is 14 residues. J gave up 7 bases and V 2 bases, and 4 bases lay outside the gene matches. As DNA, the CDR3 is TGTGCCAGCAGTTACGCGGGAGGGATGCATACGCAGTATTTT. It codes for CASSYAGGMHTQYF.

The V call is TRBV7-9, the J call TRBJ1-2; 8 nucleotides agree with TRBD1. The CDR3 is made up of 13 amino acids. V was pared by 2 bases and J by 8 bases, with 4 bases of the junction left unmatched. Germline V gene data show CDR1 as SEHNR and CDR2 as FQNEAQ (reference sequence). The CDR3 DNA sequence: TGTGCCAGCAGCTTACTGGACAGGGTGGGCTACACCTTC. Encoded protein: CASSLLDRVGYTF.

The CDR3 DNA reads TGTGCCAGCAGCACCAGACTAGCGGGAGGGACCGGGGAGCTGTTTTTT. This encodes CASSTRLAGGTGELFF. The chain couples TRBV9 to TRBJ2-2; 14 positions match TRBD2. CDR1 is SGDLS, CDR2 YYNGEE, per germline. The CDR3 is 16 amino acids. V was clipped by 4 bases and J by 5 bases; unmatched bases: 4.

The rearrangement uses TRBV28 and TRBJ1-1; D possibly corresponds to TRBD1 (5 bases). The CDR3 has 14 residues. Germline CDR1 is MDHEN and CDR2 is SYDVKM. V was clipped by 2 bases and J by 5 bases, with 12 bases between them. CDR3: CASSLPRVWTEAFF. In DNA form, the CDR3 reads TGTGCCAGCAGTTTACCCAGGGTTTGGACTGAAGCTTTCTTT.

The CDR3 sequence is CASSPASGRAGAYEQFF. CDR3 DNA sequence: TGTGCCAGCAGCCCCGCTAGCGGGAGGGCCGGAGCGTATGAGCAGTTCTTC. The V gene is TRBV5-4, the J gene TRBJ2-1, with 12 bases matching TRBD2. After removal of 4 bases from V and 8 bases from J, the junction contained 13 bases not matched to a gene. This CDR3 is built from 17 residues. Germline lookup yields CDR1 SGHNT and CDR2 YYREEE (reference sequence).

The chain is built from TRBV9 and TRBJ2-1; the match to TRBD2 covers 14 bases. V dropped 1 base and J dropped 8; count of bases not matched to a gene: 5. Per germline, CDR1 SGDLS and CDR2 YYNGEE. CDR3 size: 16 residues. The CDR3 DNA reads as TGTGCCAGCAGCGTATCGGGGACTAGCGGGAGCGATGAGCAGTTCTTC. This encodes CASSVSGTSGSDEQFF.